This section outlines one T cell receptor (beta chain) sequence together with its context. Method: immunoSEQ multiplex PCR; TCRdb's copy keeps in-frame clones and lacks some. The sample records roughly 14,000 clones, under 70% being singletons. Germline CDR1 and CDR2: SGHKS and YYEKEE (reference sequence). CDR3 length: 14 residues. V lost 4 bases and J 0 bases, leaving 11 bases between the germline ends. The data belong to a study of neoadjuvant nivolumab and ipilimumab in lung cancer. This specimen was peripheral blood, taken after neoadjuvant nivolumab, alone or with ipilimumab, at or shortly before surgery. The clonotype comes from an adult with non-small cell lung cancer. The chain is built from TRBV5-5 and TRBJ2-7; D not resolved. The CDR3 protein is CASSPGRSSYEQYF. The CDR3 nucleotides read TGTGCCAGCAGCCCCGGACGGAGCTCCTACGAGCAGTACTTC.